What follows is one T cell receptor beta chain and its context. The data derive from a study of blood T cell repertoires in COVID-19. Across the study: Samples taken during acute and convalescent COVID-19 were collected in the United States, Italy and Spain. PBMCs, B-cell-depleted T cells, or T cells provided the cDNA or gDNA that made up the material.

Original analysis: Estimates of nucleated cell counts were drawn from the amplification of reference gene primers. Here immunoSEQ multiplex PCR was the method, and the copy in TCRdb shows in-frame clones only, minus some. The DNA was the basis for D and trimming; V, J and clone size are from that table. The sample lists 100,000 to 150,000 clones, 88% seen once, with roughly 1.4% in the top ten. Deletions cut 3 bases from V and 2 bases from J, with 2 bases between. CDR3 length: 11 amino acids. Germline CDR1 is SGHTA and CDR2 is FQGNSA. This sequence was found in a human donor in a cohort sampled during active COVID-19. Sequencing was done on a sample of peripheral blood. The genes are TRBV7-2 and TRBJ2-7, with D unresolved. The CDR3 coding sequence is TGTGCCAGCAGCTTCGCCTACGAGCAGTACTTC. Its translation: CASSFAYEQYF.